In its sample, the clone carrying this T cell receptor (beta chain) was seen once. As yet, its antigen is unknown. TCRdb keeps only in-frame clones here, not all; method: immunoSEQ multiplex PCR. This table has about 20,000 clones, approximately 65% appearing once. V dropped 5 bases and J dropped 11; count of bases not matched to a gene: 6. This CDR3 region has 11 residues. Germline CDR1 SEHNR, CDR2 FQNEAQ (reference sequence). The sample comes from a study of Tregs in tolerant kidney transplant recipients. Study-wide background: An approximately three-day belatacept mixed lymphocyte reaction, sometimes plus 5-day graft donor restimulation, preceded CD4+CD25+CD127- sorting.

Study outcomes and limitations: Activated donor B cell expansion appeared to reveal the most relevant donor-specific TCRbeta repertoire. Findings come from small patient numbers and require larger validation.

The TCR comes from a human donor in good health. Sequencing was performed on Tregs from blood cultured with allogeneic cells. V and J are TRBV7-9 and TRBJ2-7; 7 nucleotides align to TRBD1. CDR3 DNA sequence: TGTGCCAGCAGCCCAGGACAGGTGAAGTACTTC. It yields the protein CASSPGQVKYF.